This TCR beta chain stems from a study of T cell responses to AZD1222 COVID-19 vaccine. The study's findings and limits: Only a handful of AZD1222 recipients, five to seven in all, had baseline seropositivity.

As regards this clone: Its matching antigen is unknown.

The table came from immunoSEQ multiplex PCR; TCRdb's copy has only in-frame clones and leaves some out. There are about 190,000 clones in the sample; 75% to 90% occur only once, and about 6.9% lies in the top ten. This clonotype was sampled from an adult in good health. The input for sequencing was peripheral blood, taken on day 0 of AZD1222 vaccination.

Written as DNA, the CDR3 is TGTGCCAGCGGACAGGGAAACACCGGGGAGCTGTTTTTT. It codes for CASGQGNTGELFF. The rearrangement links TRBV6-5 to TRBJ2-2, with 8 bases fitting TRBD1. V was pared by 8 bases and J by 2 bases, with 1 base of the junction left unmatched. The germline V gene has CDR1 MNHEY and CDR2 SVGAGI. The CDR3 covers 13 residues.